This T cell receptor (beta chain) was profiled in a study of cytomegalovirus exposure and HLA in healthy donors listed by TCRdb under 2017. About the study as a whole: An earlier analysis of under 600 of the donors reported 250 to 300 Gb of sequence data and 117 million unique TCR beta sequences from 150 million to 200 million T cells. An early release covering some 640 HLA-typed donors comprised approximately 290 gigabases of sequencing data and roughly 86 million unique TCR sequences. Of the 398 genotyped donors, around 81% fell in the genetic ancestry cluster associated with self-reported Caucasian donors. The aim of the study was to test whether cataloging public T cell receptors could identify signatures of past pathogen exposure. The T cell repertoires of around 730 subjects were profiled by immunosequencing and related to cytomegalovirus serostatus. In addition to the first cohort of 666 subjects, a separate validation cohort of approximately 130 different subjects was used. High-throughput TCR immunosequencing, statistical association of individual TCRs with disease status, and machine learning were combined to predict cytomegalovirus infection status. In a later analysis, previously published TCR beta repertoires from 500 to 750 donors were re-analyzed and high-resolution HLA genotyping was added so that TCR occurrence patterns could be studied. Rather than using new phenotypic data, the later analysis identified candidate immune exposures from TCR beta sequences and from how often those sequences occurred across donors. An earlier analysis of roughly 600 of the donors used high-throughput TCR beta sequencing to judge whether each TCR beta V gene segment behaved as functional or pseudogenic. Donor age, sex, ethnicity and CMV serostatus were collected together with the repertoire data. A later genetic analysis used genome-wide SNP genotypes for about three fifths of the roughly 700 donors, treating that subset as a discovery cohort. Every repertoire in the discovery cohort had been generated on one and the same sequencing platform. Class I and class II HLA loci were covered by the typing at four-digit resolution. The number of donors typed differed by locus, with roughly 620-640 for A, B, C, DRB1 and DQB1, more than 500 for DQA1, over 600 for DPA1, and 400 to 490 for DPB1. About five DR-DQ haplotypes were handled as single units for association and clustering, since linkage in the cohort was strong. Among some 400 genotyped donors of the cohort, an average of roughly 230,000 unique TCR beta nucleotide sequences was sequenced per donor, of which about 19% were non-productive. Paper-wide results and their limitations: HLA typing was unavailable for some donors at each locus, so association tests used only the typed subset. In a later analysis, several top co-occurrence clusters were reported to appear linked to parvovirus B19, influenza, CMV and Epstein-Barr virus. The presence/absence analyses assumed that sequencing depth was roughly uniform across donors, and that assumption may not be true. Compared with the roughly 720-donor mean, donors in an Asian-associated ancestry cluster had fewer N-insertions in productive TCRs, according to a later genetic analysis. Correlated functional status among segregating V segments might reflect linkage disequilibrium, but an unknown experimental factor could not be ruled out. For the cohort, immune exposure information was limited to CMV serostatus. A further reported finding was that TCR beta sequences accurately predicted the HLA-A and HLA-B alleles for most subjects in the first cohort. In the study, about 150 TCR beta chains were listed as associated with cytomegalovirus. Most CMV-associated TCR beta chains appeared to be HLA-restricted in a later analysis, and the HLA associations seemed to be driven largely by CMV exposure. Because counts were too low, seventeen rarely observed V segments, including chromosome 9 orphons, were left out of the earlier analysis of some 600 of the donors. V-gene and J-gene trimming of TCR beta chains was associated with a missense DCLRE1C variant in a later genetic analysis, and the association was replicated in an independent cohort. Only TCR beta chains were sequenced in this cohort, and the absence of alpha or paired-chain data limited detectable features. Specific HLA alleles were associated with 15,000 to 20,000 TCR beta sequences at a false discovery rate of 0.05 in a later analysis. The 87-base-pair reads could not distinguish some IMGT-functional V segments, including TRBV6-2 and TRBV6-3, so those segments were excluded. The authors suggested that the approach could potentially be extended to other disease states and immunological phenotypes. In both the original and validation cohorts, the classifier was reported to diagnose cytomegalovirus status with high specificity and sensitivity. Assigning TCR associations to individual alleles was difficult when HLA alleles, especially DR and DQ, strongly co-occurred. In a later analysis, HLA-associated TCR beta chains were found to be more clonally expanded and to have lower generation probabilities than equally common non-associated chains. A later analysis found that TCR association rates varied across HLA loci, with DRB1 alleles showing the most associated TCRs and HLA-C alleles the fewest. Most TCR sequences were seen in very few donors, while some public TCRs were found in many individuals. A cluster of highly shared sequence variants was judged likely to be a technical artifact of the sequencing pipeline. An earlier analysis of 587 of the donors showed that most TCR beta V segments appeared in productive rearrangements either about 87% or about 30% of the time, which broadly matched IMGT annotations. In vitro tests confirmed that a few of the cytomegalovirus-associated TCR beta chains recognize cytomegalovirus antigens.

The cohort was made up of several hundred healthy bone marrow donors. At the time of sampling, every cohort member was nominally healthy, though immune exposures that went unrecorded were likely present. The donor tested CMV seropositive and was one of the 289 seropositive cohort members. Each donor provided a peripheral blood sample, and peripheral blood mononuclear cells were used for TCR beta sequencing. The Qiagen DNeasy Blood Extraction Kit was used to extract genomic DNA from the blood cell samples. Receptor libraries were prepared by the immunoSEQ multiplex PCR assay. The multiplex PCR relied on a mix of 60 forward primers for TCR Vbeta segments and 13 reverse primers for TCR Jbeta segments. A multiplex PCR assay on genomic DNA amplified the CDR3 region of rearranged TCR beta genes. The amplified TCR beta libraries were sequenced on the Illumina HiSeq System as 87-base-pair reads. Under the source paper's analysis protocol: A later analysis counted some 74 million unique TCR beta chains across the 550 to 750 repertoires, and 10 million to 11 million of these chains were shared by at least two donors. To remove PCR and sequencing errors, raw reads were error-corrected and collapsed into unique sequences using a nearest-neighbor algorithm that merged closely related sequences. V, D and J gene segments were assigned by aligning CDR3 sequences to IMGT reference sequences. Each retained sequence needed at least a six-nucleotide match to both a V gene segment and a J gene segment. Rearrangements were classified as productive when the CDR3 lacked stop codons and remained in frame with V and J, and all other rearrangements were classified as non-productive. CDR3 was defined by IMGT convention, running from the second conserved V-encoded cysteine to the conserved J-encoded phenylalanine. The earlier analysis of roughly 590 of the donors excluded sequences that lacked an unambiguous match to a single V gene segment. An earlier analysis of 450 to 650 of the donors called V segments functional above 56.7% productive rearrangements and segregating when the between-donor standard deviation exceeded 5%. To diagnose cytomegalovirus status from the catalog of TCR beta chain sequences, a statistical classification framework was built. A later analysis assigned V and J genes by comparing TCR nucleotide sequences with IMGT/GENE-DB human TR gene sequences. Using the TCRdist pipeline, a later analysis assigned CDR3 sequences along with most-parsimonious VDJ recombination scenarios. In a later analysis, each TCR beta chain was defined by its CDR3 amino acid sequence together with its V-gene family, and reads lacking a unique V-gene family were excluded. To address suspected cross-contamination and a sequencing artifact, a later analysis removed over 500 highly shared, low-generation-probability nucleotide sequences. For each public chain, a later analysis derived a clonal expansion index from normalized ranks of inferred template counts within each repertoire. Generation probabilities in a later analysis came from a VDJ recombination model fitted to out-of-frame rearrangements, and those results were checked against IGoR. In a later analysis, TCR-TCR, TCR-HLA and TCR-CMV co-occurrence was scored with hypergeometric tests, and a repertoire-size bias correction was applied to TCR pairs. To estimate false discovery rates, a later analysis permuted the HLA or CMV assignments 20 times. In a later analysis, co-occurring TCRs were grouped using DBSCAN, with TCRdist sequence similarity added in when clustering inside HLA-allele-positive subsets. Repertoires with fewer than 30,000 or more than 120,000 public chains were left out of co-occurrence clustering, as were roughly five repertoires with anomalous nucleotide sharing. Entries here come from immuneACCESS through TCRdb and include only in-frame sequences with V and J called. Some clones fail to appear in such tables; in the studies checked, an unresolved V gene covers under half of the shortfall, and the cause of the remainder is unknown. V, J and clone size are taken as reported in that table, and D and trimming were inferred from the DNA itself. Within this sample are 180,000 or so clones, with 80% of them counted one time only. Together, the top ten hold more than 1.1% of the sample.

A word on this clone: No cognate antigen has been identified for it. It has no much larger one-base neighbor in the sample; base qualities were not kept.

Trimming leaves V shorter by 4 bases and J shorter by 6 bases, with the junction holding 10 bases beyond the gene matches. Sequences SGHNT (CDR1) and YYREEE (CDR2) are obtained from the germline V gene (reference sequence). The CDR3 numbers 15 residues from cysteine through phenylalanine. Of the read, only the CDR3 DNA is kept; its 45 bases are in frame from base 1. The chain couples TRBV5-4 to TRBJ2-7, with 10 junctional bases fitting TRBD2. The receptor was derived from a girl under 18 in good health and CMV-seropositive. The specimen sequenced was PBMCs. For the CDR3, the sequence is CASSRPGLARVEQYF. The DNA reads as follows: TGTGCCAGCAGCCGTCCGGGACTAGCGAGGGTCGAGCAGTACTTC.